This TCR beta chain appears in the sequencing data of a study of regulatory T cells. General observations from the study: Patient CD8+ T cells trended toward lower Shannon entropy than controls. Patient repertoires had restricted TRB V-J pairs and skewed V and J usage, most in Tregs.

This clone was picked up one time. Antigen unknown. The PCR used 52 TRBV and 13 TRBJ primers. Here immunoSEQ multiplex PCR was the method, and the copy in TCRdb shows in-frame clones only, minus some. The repertoire holds roughly 15,000 clones, with about 92% as singletons. Patients aged 2 to 39 years had fewer naive T cells. This clonotype was sampled from a person under 35 with CD3G deficiency. The material sequenced was CD8+ T cells sorted from blood.

CDR3 sequence: CASSLGGTSHEQYF. CDR3 coding DNA: TGTGCCAGCAGCTTAGGAGGGACATCACACGAGCAGTACTTC. This chain joins TRBV13 and TRBJ2-7; weak D call: TRBD1 (6 bases). The CDR3 is made up of 14 amino acids. Germline CDR1 is PRHDT and CDR2 is FYEKMQ (reference sequence). Trimming stripped 0 bases from V and 5 bases from J, with 11 bases between.